This T cell receptor (beta chain) was identified in a study of radiotherapy plus CTLA-4 blockade in lung cancer. Study observations and caveats: Tumor-derived TCR clones expanded in blood after radiotherapy plus ipilimumab. Among reported predictors of response, early blood T cell clone dynamics with interferon-beta performed best.

In regard to this clone: The antigen is not known.

Repertoires were generated with immunoSEQ multiplex PCR, while TCRdb's copy carries only in-frame clones and drops some. The sample lists around 49,000 clones; 80% to 90% were seen once. This CDR3 region has 16 residues. V lost 5 bases, J lost 2 bases, and 16 bases lay in between. CDR1 is LNHNV, CDR2 YYDKDF, per germline (reference sequence). The genes are TRBV15 and TRBJ1-5; the D is unclear. Specimen: peripheral blood, collected from a patient treated with radiotherapy plus ipilimumab. The origin of this receptor is a human donor with non-small cell lung cancer whose response to radiotherapy plus ipilimumab could not be evaluated. The CDR3 here is CATSAIEREGNQPQHF. CDR3 in DNA: TGTGCCACCAGCGCAATAGAGCGAGAAGGCAATCAGCCCCAGCATTTT.